The clone carrying this TCR beta chain was observed once. Its antigen is unidentified. The record originates from a study of post-analysis software for immune sequencing data. The trim removed 1 base at V and 1 base at J, leaving 7 bases unmatched. Looked up from germline, CDR1 is DFQATT and CDR2 is SNEGSKA (reference sequence). This CDR3 has 16 residues. Regarding the study as a whole: Analysis by F measure revealed that same-batch samples clustered strongly together. Significantly lower normalized Chao1 diversity was found in patients with multiple sclerosis relative to controls. Patients carried 4 or 5 TRBV segments more frequently than controls did, and TRBV5-6, TRBV5-1 and TRBV20-1 were among them.

cDNA libraries for TCR beta contained unique molecular identifiers. A population of about 1 to 11 million T cells gave rise to roughly 0.5 million cDNA molecules. TCRdb reprocessed the PCR reads with MiXCR, giving one entry per CDR3 protein. Of hundreds of thousands of distinct CDR3 sequences listed, roughly 50% are singletons. Sequencing was performed on blood. This receptor was taken from a girl aged 5 to 17 with multiple sclerosis. The V call is TRBV20-1, the J call TRBJ2-5; 9 bases line up with TRBD2. CDR3 in DNA: TGCAGTGCTAGAGTCGCGGTAGCGGGAGTCCAAGAGACCCAGTACTTC. Its protein is CSARVAVAGVQETQYF.